This T cell receptor (beta chain) was obtained from a study of T cell responses to AZD1222 COVID-19 vaccine. Findings and caveats of the study: A mostly white British donor set with more females was recruited, and clonal diversity was possibly underestimated. Targeting of unmutated variant regions was reportedly seen in nearly half of spike-specific TCRs. Regions 160-218 and 743-854 dominated among vaccine-associated CD4 TCRs spanning spike. Spike-specific TCR breadth and depth both grew after two AZD1222 doses.

Using immunoSEQ multiplex PCR, the repertoire was profiled, and TCRdb retains in-frame clones only, with some absent. The table includes about 99,000 clones, 70% to 90% detected once. The germline CDR1 and CDR2 sequences are LGHDT and YNNKEL (reference sequence). V shed 2 bases, J shed 8 bases, and the junction held 4 bases outside the gene matches. The CDR3 contains 14 residues. This clone was picked up a small number of times. Its antigen is as yet unknown. The rearrangement joins TRBV3-1 (or the pseudogene TRBV3-2) to TRBJ2-1, with TRBD2 matching 9 bases. Sequencing was performed on peripheral blood, taken on day 0 of AZD1222 vaccination. The sequence was obtained from an adult in good health. Written as DNA, the CDR3 is TGTGCCAGCAGCCAATACCTAGCGGGGTATGAGCAGTTCTTC. Residues: CASSQYLAGYEQFF.